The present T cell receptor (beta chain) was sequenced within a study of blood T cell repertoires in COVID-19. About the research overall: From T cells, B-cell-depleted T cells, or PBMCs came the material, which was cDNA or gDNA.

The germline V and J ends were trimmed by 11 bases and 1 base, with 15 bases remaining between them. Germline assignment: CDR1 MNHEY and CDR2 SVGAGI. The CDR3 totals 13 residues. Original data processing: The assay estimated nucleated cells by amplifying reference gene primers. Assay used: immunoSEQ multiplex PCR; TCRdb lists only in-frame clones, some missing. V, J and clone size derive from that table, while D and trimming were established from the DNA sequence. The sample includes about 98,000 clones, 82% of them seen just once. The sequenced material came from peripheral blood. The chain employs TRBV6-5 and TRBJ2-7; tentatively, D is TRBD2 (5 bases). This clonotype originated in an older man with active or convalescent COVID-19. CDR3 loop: CAVRRTSSYEQYF. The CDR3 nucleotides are TGTGCCGTCCGAAGGACTTCTTCCTACGAGCAGTACTTC.